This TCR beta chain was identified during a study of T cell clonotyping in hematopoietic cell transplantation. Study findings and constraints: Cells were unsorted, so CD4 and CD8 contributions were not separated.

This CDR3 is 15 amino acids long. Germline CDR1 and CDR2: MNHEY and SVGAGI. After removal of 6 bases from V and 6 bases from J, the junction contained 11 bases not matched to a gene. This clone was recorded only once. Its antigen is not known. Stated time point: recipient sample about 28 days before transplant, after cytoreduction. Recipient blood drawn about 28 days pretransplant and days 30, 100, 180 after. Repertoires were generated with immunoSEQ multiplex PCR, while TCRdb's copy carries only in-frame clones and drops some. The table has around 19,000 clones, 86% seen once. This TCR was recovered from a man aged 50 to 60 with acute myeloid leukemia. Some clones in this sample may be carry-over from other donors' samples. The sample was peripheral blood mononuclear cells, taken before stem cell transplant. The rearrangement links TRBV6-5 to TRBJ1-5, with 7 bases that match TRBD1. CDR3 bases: TGTGCCAGCAGACCCCTTGAGGGGGCGACTCAGCCCCAGCATTTT. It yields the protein CASRPLEGATQPQHF.